The clone carrying this TCR beta chain was seen only a few times. The germline V gene has CDR1 KGHDR and CDR2 SFDVKD. This CDR3 has 13 amino acids. The ends lost 3 bases at V and 3 bases at J; junction bases unmatched: 0. This sample was taken from a study of blood T cell repertoires in COVID-19. Study details: Sites in the United States, Italy and Spain provided acute and convalescent COVID-19 samples. Sample material is recorded as cDNA or gDNA derived from T cells, B-cell-depleted T cells, or PBMCs.

As handled by the study authors: Scientists estimated how many nucleated cells there were by amplifying reference gene primers. Measured with immunoSEQ multiplex PCR; TCRdb has only the in-frame clones, and not every one. The V and J calls and the clone size are those of that table, but D and trimming were determined from the DNA. The sample carries 130,000 to 150,000 clones, around 81% recorded once. The TCR sequence derives from a human donor in a cohort sampled during active COVID-19. The gene calls are TRBV24-1 and TRBJ2-5; 7 bases are a match to TRBD1. Source material: peripheral blood. CDR3: CATSDTGEETQYF. In DNA, the CDR3 is TGTGCCACCAGTGATACAGGGGAAGAGACCCAGTACTTC.